The 21 T cell receptor beta chains reported below all come from one sample, sequenced in a study of Tregs in tolerant kidney transplant recipients. Mixed chimerism was transient after nonmyeloablative marrow transplants from related graft donors. The protocol was immunoSEQ multiplex PCR, while the TCRdb copy is restricted to in-frame clones and leaves out a portion. The sample includes approximately 82,000 clones, roughly 93% of them seen just once. The sequenced sample was CD4+ T cells from blood (PBMCs), obtained 12 months after the transplant. The receptors originated from a human patient who received a combined kidney and bone marrow transplant. A subset of T cells may come from the graft donor.

The CDR3 loop reads CATLSQDVYRYGYTF. As DNA, the CDR3 is TGTGCCACCCTCTCCCAGGATGTGTATCGGTATGGCTACACCTTC. This chain connects TRBV10-3 to TRBJ1-2; D is undetermined. V was cut by 10 bases and J by 5 bases, with 23 bases left in between. Per germline, CDR1 ENHRY and CDR2 SYGVKD. This CDR3 is built from 15 residues.

This clone occurred once. The CDR3 sequence: CAWRTTIGRGIYEQYF. CDR3 nucleotides: TGTGCCTGGCGCACTACGATTGGCAGGGGTATCTACGAGCAGTACTTC. The rearrangement uses TRBV30 and TRBJ2-7, with D maybe TRBD1 (6 bases). Germline lookup yields CDR1 GTSNPN and CDR2 SVGIG (reference sequence). Trimming left V 5 bases short and J 3 bases short, with 23 bases between. This CDR3 is 16 amino acids long. The full variable domain, completed using reference TRBV30 and TRBJ2-7, is SQTIHQWPATLVQPVGSPLSLECTVEGTSNPNLYWYRQAAGRGLQLLFYSVGIGQISSEVPQNLSASRPQDRQFILSSKKLLLSDSGFYLCAWRTTIGRGIYEQYFGPGTRLTVT.

This clone has only one observation. The chain employs TRBV6-5 and TRBJ1-4; possible D gene TRBD1, 5 bases. Trimming left V 2 bases short and J 6 bases short, with 13 bases between. Germline V CDR1 and CDR2: MNHEY, SVGAGI. This CDR3 comprises 15 residues. The CDR3 nucleotides are TGTGCCAGCAGTTACCGTTCAGGGCCAGATGAAAAACTGTTTTTT. Translating it yields CASSYRSGPDEKLFF.

The chain carries TRBV2 and TRBJ2-7, with 7 bases lining up with TRBD1. The germline V gene has CDR1 SNHLY and CDR2 FYNNEI. V shed 6 bases, J shed 5 bases, and the junction held 16 bases outside the gene matches. The CDR3 covers 16 residues. The CDR3 reads CASSGRVRGLGDEQYF. The CDR3 bases are TGTGCCAGCAGCGGTAGGGTAAGGGGGCTAGGGGACGAGCAGTACTTC. The whole variable domain, remainder taken from reference TRBV2 and TRBJ2-7, is EPEVTQTPSHQVTQMGQEVILRCVPISNHLYFYWYRQILGQKVEFLVSFYNNEISEKSEIFDDQFSVERPDGSNFTLKIRSTKLEDSAMYFCASSGRVRGLGDEQYFGPGTRLTVT.

The chain links TRBV5-4 to TRBJ2-2; 9 nucleotides agree with TRBD2. CDR1 and CDR2 from the germline V gene are SGHNT and YYREEE (reference sequence). The CDR3 sequence is 15 residues long. J was trimmed by 5 bases and V by 0 bases; bases with no gene match: 2. This chain's CDR3 is CASSLDTSGTGELFF. The CDR3 DNA sequence: TGTGCCAGCAGCTTGGATACTAGCGGGACCGGGGAGCTGTTTTTT.

The rearrangement joins TRBV29-1 to TRBJ2-3; D may be TRBD2 (7 bases). The germline V and J ends were trimmed by 8 bases and 2 bases, with 20 bases remaining between them. The CDR3 has 15 residues. Per germline, CDR1 SQVTM and CDR2 ANQGSEA. The CDR3: CSLEGGESATDTQYF. Here the CDR3 DNA reads TGCAGCTTGGAGGGGGGGGAGTCCGCCACAGATACGCAGTATTTT.

The gene calls are TRBV10-3 and TRBJ2-7; the D gene is possibly TRBD2 (7 bases). Germline V gene lookup returns CDR1 ENHRY and CDR2 SYGVKD. Between the trimmed V and J ends, which lost 6 bases and 6 bases, there was a span of 24 bases. This CDR3 spans 16 amino acids. The CDR3 reads CAIRKGELGGASEQYF. The CDR3 bases are TGTGCCATCAGGAAAGGGGAGTTAGGGGGGGCCTCCGAGCAGTACTTC.

The chain combines TRBV9 with TRBJ2-1; 11 bases match TRBD2. After removal of 0 bases from V and 4 bases from J, the junction contained 9 bases not matched to a gene. This CDR3 has 18 amino acids. The germline CDR1 and CDR2 sequences are SGDLS and YYNGEE. The CDR3 region is CASSVELAGAHSYNEQFF. The CDR3 coding sequence is TGTGCCAGCAGCGTAGAACTAGCGGGGGCCCACTCTTACAATGAGCAGTTCTTC.

The rearrangement links TRBV2 to TRBJ1-1, with D unresolved. Trimming pared 0 bases from V and 6 bases from J, leaving 20 bases between. The CDR3 runs 17 residues. CDR1 and CDR2 from the germline V gene are SNHLY and FYNNEI. The CDR3 nucleotides read TGTGCCAGCAGTGAAGCGCTAGGTACCTCTGGAGTCTCTGAAGCTTTCTTT. Protein product: CASSEALGTSGVSEAFF.

The V and J genes are TRBV6-5 and TRBJ2-2; 7 bases are shared with TRBD1. From germline, CDR1 is MNHEY and CDR2 SVGAGI. With V trimmed by 7 bases and J by 7 bases, 6 bases remained unmatched. This CDR3 is 13 amino acids long. CDR3 coding DNA: TGTGCCAGCAAAAAGACAGGGATCGGGGAGCTGTTTTTT. It codes for CASKKTGIGELFF.

The gene calls are TRBV18 and TRBJ2-7; D is perhaps TRBD1 (7 bases). CDR3 length: 13 residues. Germline V gene lookup returns CDR1 KGHSH and CDR2 LQKENI. V lost 6 bases to trimming and J lost 6 bases, with 15 bases between them. This chain's CDR3 is CASSRDSPREQYF. The CDR3 DNA is TGTGCCAGCTCGCGGGACAGCCCTCGCGAGCAGTACTTC.

The rearrangement joins TRBV18 to TRBJ1-2, with a tentative D call TRBD1 (5 bases). This CDR3 is built from 15 residues. V lost 8 bases to trimming and J lost 0 bases, with 16 bases between them. Germline CDR1 is KGHSH and CDR2 is LQKENI. The CDR3 DNA reads TGTGCCAGCAAACAGGACCTACAATCTAACTATGGCTACACCTTC. Translation: CASKQDLQSNYGYTF.

The chain has TRBV12-5 and TRBJ2-7; the D gene is possibly TRBD1 (8 bases). The CDR3 loop spans 17 amino acids. CDR1 is LGHNT, CDR2 FRNRAP, per germline. V was clipped by 3 bases and J by 4 bases, with 22 bases between them. DNA of the CDR3: TGTGCTAGTGGTTTTTCTTCCCTAACAGGGGGGGGATACGAGCAGTACTTC. Protein: CASGFSSLTGGGYEQYF. The complete variable domain, with remaining parts taken from reference TRBV12-5 and TRBJ2-7, reads DARVTQTPRHKVTEMGQEVTMRCQPILGHNTVFWYRQTMMQGLELLAYFRNRAPLDDSGMPKDRFSAEMPDATLATLKIQPSEPRDSAVYFCASGFSSLTGGGYEQYFGPGTRLTVT.

The chain couples TRBV7-7 to TRBJ2-6, with unresolved D. Per germline, CDR1 SSHAT and CDR2 FNYEAQ (reference sequence). Between the trimmed V and J ends, which lost 5 bases and 2 bases, there was a span of 13 bases. This CDR3 region has 16 residues. For the CDR3, the DNA is TGTGCCAGCAGCCCAACCGGTGGGCCTGGGGCCAACGTCCTGACTTTC. Translated, it gives CASSPTGGPGANVLTF.

The chain combines TRBV6-5 with TRBJ2-5; D might be TRBD1 (5 bases). Germline CDR1 and CDR2: MNHEY and SVGAGI. There are 12 residues in the CDR3. V was cut by 5 bases and J by 5 bases, with 9 bases left in between. The CDR3 sequence is CASSRTKETQYF. Written as DNA, the CDR3 is TGTGCCAGCAGTCGGACAAAGGAGACCCAGTACTTC.

The V gene is TRBV11-3, the J gene TRBJ2-1, with 11 bases matching TRBD2. Germline CDR1 SGHNT, CDR2 YENEEA. The CDR3 is 14 amino acids. Trimming cost V 6 bases and J 7 bases; bases outside gene matches: 5. For the CDR3, the DNA is TGTGCCAGCAGGTTTAGCGGGAGGGGAAATGAGCAGTTCTTC. Translating gives CASRFSGRGNEQFF. The full variable domain, rest sourced from reference TRBV11-3 and TRBJ2-1, is EAGVVQSPRYKIIEKKQPVAFWCNPISGHNTLYWYLQNLGQGPELLIRYENEEAVDDSQLPKDRFSAERLKGVDSTLKIQPAELGDSAVYLCASRFSGRGNEQFFGPGTRLTVL.

V usage is TRBV11-3 and J usage is TRBJ2-3; 12 bases agree with TRBD2. The germline gives CDR1 SGHNT, CDR2 YENEEA. The CDR3 covers 16 residues. V gave up 4 bases and J gave up 1 base; unmatched junction bases: 3. CDR3 loop: CASSSGLAGRTDTQYF. CDR3 nucleotides: TGTGCCAGCAGCTCGGGACTAGCGGGTCGCACAGATACGCAGTATTTT. Full variable domain (rest looked up from reference TRBV11-3 and TRBJ2-3): EAGVVQSPRYKIIEKKQPVAFWCNPISGHNTLYWYLQNLGQGPELLIRYENEEAVDDSQLPKDRFSAERLKGVDSTLKIQPAELGDSAVYLCASSSGLAGRTDTQYFGPGTRLTVL.

The genes are TRBV7-3 and TRBJ2-1, with 9 positions matching TRBD2. Looked up from germline, CDR1 is SGHTA and CDR2 is FQGTGA. V shed 5 bases and J 3 bases; nucleotides not matched to a gene: 8. The CDR3 consists of 16 residues. The DNA of the CDR3 is TGTGCCAGCAGCGTTAGCGGGAGAACTATCTACAATGAGCAGTTCTTC. It yields the protein CASSVSGRTIYNEQFF.

The rearrangement links TRBV19 to TRBJ2-6; 7 nucleotides agree with TRBD1. The CDR3 totals 15 residues. V lost 9 bases to trimming and J lost 1 base; unmatched junction nucleotides: 6. In germline, CDR1 is LNHDA, CDR2 SQIVND (reference sequence). The CDR3 region has the DNA TGTGCCAGCGGACAGGTCTATTCTGGGGCCAACGTCCTGACTTTC. Its translation: CASGQVYSGANVLTF.

The V call is TRBV27, the J call TRBJ2-1; a weak D match, TRBD2 (7 bases). The germline V gene encodes CDR1 MNHEY and CDR2 SMNVEV (reference sequence). The germline V and J ends were trimmed by 3 bases and 3 bases, with 21 bases remaining between them. CDR3 length: 18 residues. This chain's CDR3 is CASSLLQGGVLGYNEQFF. The CDR3 DNA reads TGTGCCAGCAGTTTGCTTCAAGGGGGGGTCCTTGGCTACAATGAGCAGTTCTTC.

The chain joins TRBV5-4 to TRBJ2-1; D is unclear. From germline, CDR1 is SGHNT and CDR2 YYREEE (reference sequence). The V and J ends lost 1 base and 0 bases respectively, with 11 bases between them. This CDR3 is 16 amino acids long. DNA for the CDR3: TGTGCCAGCAGCTTGTTTGCTCTCAGCTCCTACAATGAGCAGTTCTTC. Translating it yields CASSLFALSSYNEQFF.